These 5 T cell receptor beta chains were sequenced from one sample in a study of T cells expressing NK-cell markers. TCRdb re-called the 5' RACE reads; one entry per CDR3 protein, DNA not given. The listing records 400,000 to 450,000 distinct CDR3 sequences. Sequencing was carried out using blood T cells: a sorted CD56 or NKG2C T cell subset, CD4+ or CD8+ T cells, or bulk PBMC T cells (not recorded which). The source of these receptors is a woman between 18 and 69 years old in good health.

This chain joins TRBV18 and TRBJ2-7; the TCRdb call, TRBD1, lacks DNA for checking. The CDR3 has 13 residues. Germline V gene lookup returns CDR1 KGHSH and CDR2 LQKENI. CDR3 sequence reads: CASSPGASYEQYF.

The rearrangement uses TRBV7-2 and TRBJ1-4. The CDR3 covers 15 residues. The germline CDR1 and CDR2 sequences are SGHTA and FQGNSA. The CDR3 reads CASSRMTVPNEKLFF.

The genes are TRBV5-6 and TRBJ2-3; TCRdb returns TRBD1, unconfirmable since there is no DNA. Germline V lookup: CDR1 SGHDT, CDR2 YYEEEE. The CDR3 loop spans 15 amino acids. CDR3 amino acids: CASSLGQLGPDTQYF.

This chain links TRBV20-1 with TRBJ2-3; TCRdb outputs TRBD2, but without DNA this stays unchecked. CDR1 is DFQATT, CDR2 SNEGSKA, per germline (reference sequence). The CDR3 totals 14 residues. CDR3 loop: CSARVAGVTDTQYF.

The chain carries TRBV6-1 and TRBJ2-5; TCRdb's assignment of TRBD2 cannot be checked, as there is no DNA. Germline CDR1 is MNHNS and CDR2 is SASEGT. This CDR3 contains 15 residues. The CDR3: CASSELAGVEETQYF.